This TCR beta chain was identified in a study of cytotoxic CD8 clonotypes in ibrutinib-treated CLL. This CDR3 region has 16 residues. J was trimmed by 2 bases and V by 2 bases; bases with no gene match: 5. Looked up from germline, CDR1 is MNHEY and CDR2 is SVGAGI. Sequencing was performed with immunoSEQ multiplex PCR; in TCRdb, only in-frame clones are kept and a portion is missing. Here the sample spans 65,000 to 80,000 clones, roughly 83% being singletons. This sequence originates from a human donor with chronic lymphocytic leukemia. The sequencing here drew on PBMCs, taken after 24 months of ibrutinib treatment. The chain couples TRBV6-5 to TRBJ2-2; 7 positions match TRBD1. For the CDR3, the DNA is TGTGCCAGCAGTTACCTTACAGGGGTTAACACCGGGGAGCTGTTTTTT. This encodes CASSYLTGVNTGELFF.